The 21 T cell receptor beta chains below all came from one sample that was sequenced in a study of T cell repertoires in cytomegalovirus infection. Their antigen targets remain unknown. TCRdb recomputed calls from the reads with MiXCR, one row per CDR3 protein. The repertoire includes approximately 730,000 distinct CDR3 sequences, around 30% of them detected once, and 15% to 20% sits in the top ten. The input for sequencing was cultured PBMCs, taken from culture after CMV antigen stimulation. Source of these receptors: a human donor in good health (CMV status not recorded). Some clones in this sample may be carry-over from other donors' samples.

The count of this clonotype is one. V gene TRBV7-9 combines with J gene TRBJ1-4, with 7 bases aligning to TRBD1. This CDR3 is built from 17 residues. J gave up 0 bases and V 1 base, and 5 bases lay outside the gene matches. The germline CDR1 and CDR2 sequences are SEHNR and FQNEAQ (reference sequence). This CDR3 reads CASSLGTGVATNEKLFF. In DNA form, the CDR3 reads TGTGCCAGCAGCTTAGGTACAGGGGTGGCAACTAATGAAAAACTGTTTTTT.

This chain's CDR3 is CASSLAQGRTGELFF. CDR3 nucleotide sequence: TGTGCCAGCAGCTTAGCCCAGGGCCGCACCGGGGAGCTGTTTTTT. This sequence joins TRBV7-6 and TRBJ2-2; maybe TRBD1 (5 bases). This CDR3 comprises 15 residues. Trimming left V 0 bases short and J 4 bases short, with 9 bases between. In germline, CDR1 is SGHVS, CDR2 FNYEAQ. Based on the CDR3 plus reference TRBV7-6 and TRBJ2-2, the full variable domain is GAGVSQSPRYKVTKRGQDVALRCDPISGHVSLYWYRQALGQGPEFLTYFNYEAQQDKSGLPNDRFSAERPEGSISTLTIQRTEQRDSAMYRCASSLAQGRTGELFFGEGSRLTVL.

The chain carries TRBV27 and TRBJ2-1, with a weak D call TRBD2 (5 bases). CDR1 is MNHEY, CDR2 SMNVEV, per germline (reference sequence). This CDR3 has 14 residues. V was trimmed by 2 bases and J by 4 bases, leaving 9 bases between them. The CDR3 DNA is TGTGCCAGCAGTTTAAACGGGAATTACAATGAGCAGTTCTTC. Encoded protein: CASSLNGNYNEQFF.

This chain joins TRBV2 and TRBJ1-5, with 7 positions matching TRBD1. V dropped 4 bases and J dropped 4; count of bases not matched to a gene: 7. From germline, CDR1 is SNHLY and CDR2 FYNNEI. CDR3 size: 15 residues. CDR3: CASSADRFLNQPQHF. CDR3 nucleotide sequence: TGTGCCAGCAGTGCGGACAGGTTCCTAAATCAGCCCCAGCATTTT.

The rearrangement joins TRBV20-1 to TRBJ2-3; 12 bases are a match to TRBD2. Germline V gives CDR1 DFQATT, CDR2 SNEGSKA (reference sequence). J was trimmed by 2 bases and V by 1 base; bases with no gene match: 7. The CDR3 totals 17 residues. Here the CDR3 DNA reads TGCAGTGCTAGAGGACTAGCGGGAGTGATCGACACAGATACGCAGTATTTT. It is translated as CSARGLAGVIDTDTQYF.

This clonotype was recorded a few times. The chain links TRBV28 to TRBJ2-1; TRBD2 agrees at 9 bases. This CDR3 spans 16 amino acids. With V trimmed by 5 bases and J by 1 base, 6 bases remained unmatched. Germline V gene lookup returns CDR1 MDHEN and CDR2 SYDVKM. The CDR3 sequence is CASSLGTSLSYNEQFF. The DNA for the CDR3 is TGTGCCAGCAGTCTAGGGACTAGCCTGTCCTACAATGAGCAGTTCTTC.

This chain uses TRBV20-1 with TRBJ1-5, with 10 bases identical to TRBD1. Losses at the gene ends were 5 bases for V and 6 bases for J; bases not matched to a gene: 1. The CDR3 totals 12 residues. CDR1 DFQATT and CDR2 SNEGSKA come from the germline V gene (reference sequence). This CDR3 is CSAGTGVQPQHF. CDR3 sequence (DNA): TGCAGTGCTGGGACAGGGGTTCAGCCCCAGCATTTT.

The V and J genes are TRBV10-2 and TRBJ2-3; D is uncertain. CDR1 and CDR2 (germline): WSHSY, SAAADI. The CDR3 length is 12 residues. The V gene lost 3 bases and the J gene lost 7 bases, with 8 bases spanning the gap. In DNA, the CDR3 is TGCGCCAGCAGTGATCCCGAGAATACGCAGTATTTT. Encoded protein: CASSDPENTQYF.

This clonotype was seen a few times. The CDR3 loop is CASTGQRSYNSPLHF. The CDR3 nucleotides are TGCGCCAGCACGGGTCAGCGGTCCTATAATTCACCCCTCCACTTT. The chain couples TRBV10-1 to TRBJ1-6; no reliable D call. The V gene's germline CDR1 is WNHNN and CDR2 SYGVQD (reference sequence). This CDR3 comprises 15 residues. V was clipped by 7 bases and J by 1 base, with 11 bases between them.

Notes on this clonotype: Sequence at one end of the junction differs from germline and may be a read error. This rearrangement joins TRBV4-1 to TRBJ2-5; 7 nucleotides align to TRBD2. CDR3 length equals 16 residues. The germline CDR1 and CDR2 sequences are MGHRA and YSYEKL. CDR3 DNA: TGTGCCAGCAGCCCTGGGACTACTCCTATCCAAGAGACCCAGTACTTC. Translated: CASSPGTTPIQETQYF.

The chain links TRBV6-5 to TRBJ2-7, with TRBD2 identical over 11 bases. J lost 4 bases, V lost 2 bases, and 1 base had no gene match. In germline, CDR1 is MNHEY, CDR2 SVGAGI. CDR3 size: 14 residues. CDR3 protein: CASSYGTSGYEQYF. Here the CDR3 DNA reads TGTGCCAGCAGTTACGGGACTAGCGGTTACGAGCAGTACTTC.

This clonotype was observed many times. The J gene is TRBJ2-7, the V gene TRBV7-9; the D gene is possibly TRBD2 (6 bases). The CDR3 runs to 14 residues. V lost 4 bases and J lost 1, with 11 bases in between. CDR1 SEHNR and CDR2 FQNEAQ come from the germline V gene (reference sequence). The CDR3 is CASSWSGTSYEQYF. The CDR3 DNA reads as TGTGCCAGCAGCTGGTCTGGGACTTCCTACGAGCAGTACTTC.

The chain is built from TRBV19 and TRBJ1-5; D may be TRBD1 (6 bases). CDR3 length: 13 amino acids. Germline loops: CDR1 LNHDA, CDR2 SQIVND (reference sequence). V was pared by 7 bases and J by 7 bases, with 14 bases between. CDR3 in amino acids: CASNPGGLQPQHF. DNA of the CDR3: TGTGCCAGTAACCCCGGGGGCTTGCAGCCCCAGCATTTT.

In this sample, this clonotype turned up a few times. This sequence joins TRBV5-4 and TRBJ2-3, with D possibly being TRBD1 or TRBD2 (6 bases each). Germline values: CDR1 SGHNT, CDR2 YYREEE (reference sequence). The CDR3 has 15 amino acids. Deletions cut 3 bases from V and 0 bases from J, with 11 bases between. CDR3 sequence: CASSWGDTSTDTQYF. Written as DNA, the CDR3 is TGTGCCAGCAGCTGGGGGGACACTAGCACAGATACGCAGTATTTT.

This clonotype was recorded at least ten times. V usage is TRBV7-9 and J usage is TRBJ1-3, with D tentatively TRBD1 (6 bases). This CDR3 contains 16 residues. Germline CDR1 reads SEHNR; CDR2 reads FQNEAQ (reference sequence). Trimming removed 2 bases from V and 3 bases from J, with 14 bases in between. The CDR3 bases are TGTGCCAGCAGCTTACCAGGGGTTCCGAGTGGAAACACCATATATTTT. Protein sequence: CASSLPGVPSGNTIYF.

V gene TRBV11-2 combines with J gene TRBJ1-1, with TRBD1 as a possible D gene (6 bases). Germline-derived CDR1 and CDR2 are SGHAT and FQNNGV. V lost 0 bases, J lost 1 base, and 18 bases lay in between. This CDR3 spans 18 amino acids. The CDR3: CASSLDLKQGGWNTEAFF. CDR3 nucleotides: TGTGCCAGCAGCTTAGACCTGAAACAGGGCGGGTGGAACACTGAAGCTTTCTTT.

The rearrangement uses TRBV10-3 and TRBJ2-3; TRBD1 might be the D (6 bases). From germline, CDR1 is ENHRY and CDR2 SYGVKD. Trimming took off 3 bases at V and 5 bases at J, with 18 bases between the two ends. The CDR3 is made up of 16 amino acids. The CDR3 spells CAISDPRQAAGDTQYF. CDR3 coding DNA: TGTGCCATCAGTGACCCCCGACAGGCCGCCGGAGATACGCAGTATTTT.

The chain uses TRBV10-2 and TRBJ2-3; D is undetermined. The CDR3 is 19 residues long. V shed 0 bases and J shed 2 bases, with 21 bases lying between them. Germline loops: CDR1 WSHSY, CDR2 SAAADI. The CDR3 reads CASSESIGRTPNPTDTQYF. The CDR3 nucleotides are TGCGCCAGCAGTGAGTCTATAGGGCGCACGCCGAACCCCACAGATACGCAGTATTTT.

This clonotype appeared a single time. The J gene is TRBJ1-1, the V gene TRBV29-1, with D perhaps matching TRBD1 (6 bases). The CDR3 has 13 amino acids. From germline, CDR1 is SQVTM and CDR2 ANQGSEA. The V end lost 5 bases, the J end lost 0 bases, and 10 bases lay between the germline ends. The CDR3 here is CSVHGQLNTEAFF. CDR3 DNA sequence: TGCAGCGTTCACGGACAGCTGAACACTGAAGCTTTCTTT. Full variable domain (remainder filled in from reference TRBV29-1 and TRBJ1-1): SAVISQKPSRDICQRGTSLTIQCQVDSQVTMMFWYRQQPGQSLTLIATANQGSEATYESGFVIDKFPISRPNLTFSTLTVSNMSPEDSSIYLCSVHGQLNTEAFFGQGTRLTVV.

The rearrangement uses TRBV12-3 or TRBV12-4 and TRBJ1-1, with 10 bases aligning to TRBD1. V dropped 6 bases and J dropped 3; count of bases not matched to a gene: 7. The CDR3 runs 15 residues. As DNA, the CDR3 is TGTGCCAGCAGATATTTGGGGACAGGGGACACTGAAGCTTTCTTT. Translation: CASRYLGTGDTEAFF.

This clonotype was observed a handful of times. This rearrangement joins TRBV20-1 to TRBJ2-3; the match to TRBD2 covers 9 bases. The CDR3 length is 14 residues. The germline gives CDR1 DFQATT, CDR2 SNEGSKA (reference sequence). Trimming took 6 bases from V and 6 from J; bases not matched to a gene: 10. The chain's CDR3 is CSATPGLAGDTQYF. DNA for the CDR3: TGCAGTGCGACGCCGGGACTAGCAGGTGATACGCAGTATTTT.